This T cell receptor (beta chain) was found in a study of early T cells in non-severe SARS-CoV-2 infection. At the level of the study: Sequencing input comprised bulk RNA from unsorted whole blood; chain pairing was not available.

TCRdb itself ran the 5' RACE reads through MiXCR, one entry per CDR3 protein. The profile shows 70,000 to 90,000 distinct CDR3 sequences, around 9.3% of them singletons. The TCR comes from an adult who was a healthcare worker with PCR-confirmed SARS-CoV-2 infection or an uninfected control (not recorded which). Sequenced material: whole blood, taken at baseline.

Here the CDR3 DNA reads TGTGCCAGCAGAACTAGCGGGAGGATAACAGATACGCAGTATTTT. Amino acids: CASRTSGRITDTQYF. The chain recombines TRBV6-1 with TRBJ2-3; 12 bases are a match to TRBD2. Germline trimming cut 6 bases from V and 3 bases from J; bases unmatched to any gene: 4. Germline CDR1 is MNHNS and CDR2 is SASEGT. The CDR3 contains 15 residues.